This TCR beta chain was identified in a study of vaccination effects on CD4 cells after COVID-19. Viral peptide pools were used in the ViraFEST assay to expand antigen-specific CD4+ T cells, and sequencing came afterward. Culture proceeded for about ten days, and CD4+ T cells were then isolated. BNT162b2 vaccine or mRNA-1273 vaccine was given to participants in two doses. Concerning this clone itself: No antigen is known for it.

Study-wide results and limits: Early timepoints after infection were absent, and convalescent patients were few in the study.

Only in-frame clones appear in the TCRdb table, and some are missing; sequencing was by immunoSEQ multiplex PCR. Counted here are more than 60,000 clones, around 70% occurring once; the ten biggest clones make up roughly 1.5%. Germline CDR1 is LNHDA and CDR2 is SQIVND (reference sequence). The V end was cut by 5 bases, the J end by 6 bases, with 26 bases between. The length of the CDR3 is 18 residues. The specimen was CD4+ T cells from PBMCs cultured with HCoV-229E spike peptides, collected after COVID-19 vaccination. This receptor was obtained from a human donor who received a COVID-19 vaccine. The V call is TRBV19, the J call TRBJ1-5, with D possibly TRBD1 on 6 matching bases. The DNA of the CDR3 is TGTGCCAGTAGTTTAAGCCCCCAATCGAGGGGGATAAGTCAGCCCCAGCATTTT. The encoded protein is CASSLSPQSRGISQPQHF.